The 10 T cell receptor beta chains below all came from one sample that was sequenced in a study of glioma-infiltrating T cells. Using RNA template, CDR3s of TCR alpha and beta were amplified with iRepertoire arm-PCR. One entry per CDR3 protein, called by TCRdb with MiXCR from the multiplex PCR reads. The repertoire holds 150,000 to 200,000 distinct CDR3 sequences, with 32% as singletons. Sequencing input: glioma tissue, nonneoplastic brain tissue, or PBMCs (not recorded which). These receptors all come from a human donor with low-grade glioma or glioblastoma, undergoing nonglioma brain surgery, or in good health (not recorded which).

This chain links TRBV4-1 with TRBJ2-7; 12 bases fit TRBD2. CDR3 length equals 16 residues. Per germline, CDR1 MGHRA and CDR2 YSYEKL. V lost 3 bases to trimming and J lost 1 base; unmatched junction nucleotides: 4. CDR3 sequence: CASSHPGLAGSYEQYF. CDR3 in DNA: TGCGCCAGCAGCCATCCCGGACTAGCGGGATCCTACGAGCAGTACTTC.

This clonotype was seen only a few times. This chain uses TRBV7-2 with TRBJ2-1, with D perhaps matching TRBD1 or TRBD2 (5 bases each). Germline CDR1 reads SGHTA; CDR2 reads FQGNSA. The CDR3 is made up of 16 amino acids. The V end lost 5 bases, the J end lost 0 bases, and 14 bases lay between the germline ends. As DNA, the CDR3 is TGTGCCAGCAGCCGTTCAGGGAGACCCTCCTACAATGAGCAGTTCTTC. Translating gives CASSRSGRPSYNEQFF.

Comment on this clonotype: One junction end disagrees with the germline gene, perhaps due to a read error. The chain combines TRBV12-3 or TRBV12-4 with TRBJ1-2; TRBD1 matches 9 bases. This CDR3 spans 16 amino acids. The DNA for the CDR3 is TGTGCCAGCAGTCCGGGACAGGGTCACTCTAACTATGGCTGCACCTTC. Translated, it gives CASSPGQGHSNYGCTF.

This clonotype was observed at least ten times. The gene calls are TRBV7-9 and TRBJ1-1, with D uncertain. Germline loops: CDR1 SEHNR, CDR2 FQNEAQ (reference sequence). V gave up 1 base and J gave up 4 bases, with 7 bases separating them. The CDR3 length is 13 residues. CDR3 region: CASSLGLSTEAFF. DNA of the CDR3: TGTGCCAGCAGCTTAGGGCTATCCACTGAAGCTTTCTTT.

In the case of this clonotype: A junction boundary mismatches the germline segment, possibly from a read error. The genes are TRBV2 and TRBJ2-7; TRBD1 aligns across 7 bases. This CDR3 is 16 amino acids long. Germline assignment: CDR1 SNHLY and CDR2 FYNNEI. The CDR3 DNA reads as TGTCCCAGCAGTGAAGGGGGACAGTTAGGTTTCTACGAGCAGTACTTC. Its protein product is CPSSEGGQLGFYEQYF.

As concerns this clonotype: This may come from a read error, since a much larger clone is one base off. The rearrangement links TRBV6-6 to TRBJ2-1, with unresolved D. The CDR3 has 15 amino acids. In germline, CDR1 is MNHNY, CDR2 SVGAGI (reference sequence). CDR3: CASSLSDYSYNEKFF. CDR3 coding DNA: TGTGCCAGCAGTTTGTCGGATTATAGTTACAATGAGAAGTTCTTC.

This clonotype has ten or more counts. This rearrangement joins TRBV28 to TRBJ1-2; D uncertain. The germline V gene encodes CDR1 MDHEN and CDR2 SYDVKM. V lost 2 bases and J 8 bases, leaving 15 bases between the germline ends. This CDR3 has 14 residues. The CDR3 bases are TGTGCCAGCAGTTTAATTGCGCGGATTCGAGGCTACACCTTC. This sequence encodes CASSLIARIRGYTF.

About this clonotype itself: A much larger clone differs by one base, so this may be a read error. The chain joins TRBV5-4 to TRBJ2-7, with 11 positions matching TRBD2. Germline V gene data show CDR1 as SGHNT and CDR2 as YYREEE (reference sequence). This CDR3 is built from 15 residues. The CDR3 sequence: CASSLTTSGIYGQYF. DNA of the CDR3: TGTGCCAGCAGCTTAACGACTAGCGGGATCTACGGGCAGTACTTC.

The chain recombines TRBV11-2 with TRBJ1-2, with a possible D match to TRBD1 (6 bases). CDR3 size: 16 residues. Germline loops: CDR1 SGHAT, CDR2 FQNNGV. Between the trimmed V and J ends, which lost 3 bases and 5 bases, there was a span of 19 bases. CDR3 nucleotides: TGTGCCAGCAGCTTCGAACGTGGGGGGGGCGATTATGGCTACACCTTC. The encoded protein is CASSFERGGGDYGYTF.

To note about this clonotype: Since the CDR3 does not end with the conserved phenylalanine or tryptophan, this likely comes from a read error. The chain joins TRBV4-3 to TRBJ2-7; D unclear. Trimming stripped 0 bases from V and 4 bases from J, with 10 bases between. Germline CDR1 is LGHNA and CDR2 is YSLEER. The CDR3 covers 14 residues. The CDR3 sequence is CASSQDISRYEQYL. The DNA for the CDR3 is TGCGCCAGCAGCCAAGATATTAGTAGATACGAGCAGTACTTA.